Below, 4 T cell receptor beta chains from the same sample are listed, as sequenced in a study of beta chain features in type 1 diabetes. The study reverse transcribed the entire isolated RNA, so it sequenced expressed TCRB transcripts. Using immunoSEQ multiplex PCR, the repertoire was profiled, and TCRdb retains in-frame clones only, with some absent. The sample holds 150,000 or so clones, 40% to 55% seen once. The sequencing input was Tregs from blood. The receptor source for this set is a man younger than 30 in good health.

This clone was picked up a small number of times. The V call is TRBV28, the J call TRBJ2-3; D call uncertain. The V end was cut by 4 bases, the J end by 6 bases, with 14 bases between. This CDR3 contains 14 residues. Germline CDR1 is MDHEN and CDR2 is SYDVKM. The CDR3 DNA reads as TGTGCCAGCAGTTCCCCGCGGCAAGACGATACGCAGTATTTT. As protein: CASSSPRQDDTQYF.

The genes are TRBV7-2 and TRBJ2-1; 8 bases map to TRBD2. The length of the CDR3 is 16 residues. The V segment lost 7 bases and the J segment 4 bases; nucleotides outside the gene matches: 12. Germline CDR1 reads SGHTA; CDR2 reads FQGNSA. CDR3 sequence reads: CASTREASGLYNEQFF. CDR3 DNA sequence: TGTGCCAGCACCCGAGAGGCTAGCGGGCTATACAATGAGCAGTTCTTC.

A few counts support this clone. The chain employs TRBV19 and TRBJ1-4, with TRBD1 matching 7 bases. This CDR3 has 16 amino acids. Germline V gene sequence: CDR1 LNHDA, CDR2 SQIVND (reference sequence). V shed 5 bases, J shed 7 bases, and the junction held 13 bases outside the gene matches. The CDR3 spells CASSARGTAVSEKLFF. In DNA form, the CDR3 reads TGTGCCAGTAGTGCTCGCGGGACAGCTGTCTCTGAAAAACTGTTTTTT.

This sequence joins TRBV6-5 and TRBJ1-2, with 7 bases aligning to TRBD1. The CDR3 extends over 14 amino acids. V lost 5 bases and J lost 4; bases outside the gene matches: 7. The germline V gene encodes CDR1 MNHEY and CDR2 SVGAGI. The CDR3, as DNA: TGTGCCAGCAGTCCGGGACAGTCGACCTATGGCTACACCTTC. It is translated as CASSPGQSTYGYTF.